A single sample gave rise to the 28 T cell receptor beta chains below, sequenced in a study of cytomegalovirus exposure and HLA in healthy donors. Using immunoSEQ multiplex PCR, the repertoire was profiled, and TCRdb retains in-frame clones only, with some absent. The profile shows about 260,000 clones, around 91% of them singletons. Sample: PBMCs. These receptors were obtained from a woman in her thirties in good health and CMV-seronegative.

The J gene is TRBJ2-3, the V gene TRBV2, with TRBD2 as a possible D gene (6 bases). Germline V gene lookup returns CDR1 SNHLY and CDR2 FYNNEI. The germline V and J ends were trimmed by 6 bases and 1 base, with 11 bases remaining between them. The CDR3 is 14 amino acids. CDR3 in amino acids: CASRLASGTDTQYF. CDR3 nucleotide sequence: TGTGCCAGCAGGCTGGCTAGCGGCACAGATACGCAGTATTTT.

This rearrangement joins TRBV11-2 to TRBJ1-5; 7 positions agree with TRBD1. CDR3 length: 16 amino acids. Germline CDR1 SGHAT, CDR2 FQNNGV. V was clipped by 1 base and J by 3 bases; unmatched bases: 6. CDR3 residues: CASSLGAGGSNQPQHF. DNA of the CDR3: TGTGCCAGCAGCTTAGGGGCAGGGGGGTCCAATCAGCCCCAGCATTTT.

The rearrangement uses TRBV6-5 and TRBJ1-1, with TRBD1 matching over 7 bases. Germline CDR1 and CDR2: MNHEY and SVGAGI. Trimming cost V 4 bases and J 1 base; bases outside gene matches: 3. This CDR3 has 14 residues. In nucleotides, the CDR3 is TGTGCCAGCAGTTCCAGGACAGGGAACACTGAAGCTTTCTTT. Translation gives CASSSRTGNTEAFF.

V is TRBV7-6 and J is TRBJ2-5; 10 bases are a match to TRBD2. The CDR3 runs to 14 residues. Germline lookup yields CDR1 SGHVS and CDR2 FNYEAQ. The V and J ends lost 3 bases and 5 bases, in that order; junction bases with no gene match: 3. CDR3 loop: CASSFGSGRETQYF. CDR3 nucleotide sequence: TGTGCCAGCAGCTTCGGTAGCGGGAGGGAGACCCAGTACTTC.

The genes are TRBV5-1 and TRBJ2-7; TRBD2 matches at 9 bases. This CDR3 spans 16 amino acids. Germline V CDR1 and CDR2: SGHRS, YFSETQ. Losses at the gene ends were 4 bases for V and 4 bases for J; bases not matched to a gene: 12. CDR3 sequence reads: CASSPQAGGLGYEQYF. The CDR3 nucleotides are TGCGCCAGCAGCCCCCAGGCGGGAGGGCTTGGTTACGAGCAGTACTTC.

The chain couples TRBV7-8 to TRBJ2-7; 11 positions match TRBD2. V gave up 6 bases and J gave up 2 bases; unmatched junction bases: 9. Germline values: CDR1 SGHVS, CDR2 FQNEAQ. The CDR3 totals 16 residues. CDR3 bases: TGTGCCAGCAGTCCTAGCGGGAGGCCCGCCCCCTACGAGCAGTACTTC. Translating gives CASSPSGRPAPYEQYF. The full variable domain, rest sourced from reference TRBV7-8 and TRBJ2-7, is GAGVSQSPRYKVAKRGQDVALRCDPISGHVSLFWYQQALGQGPEFLTYFQNEAQLDKSGLPSDRFFAERPEGSVSTLKIQRTQQEDSAVYLCASSPSGRPAPYEQYFGPGTRLTVT.

The V call is TRBV19, the J call TRBJ2-7; 11 bases are shared with TRBD1. Germline assignment: CDR1 LNHDA and CDR2 SQIVND (reference sequence). The V gene end was trimmed by 6 bases and the J gene end by 5 bases; junction bases not matched to a gene: 6. This CDR3 is 14 amino acids long. The CDR3 spells CASRVQDRGHEQYF. In nucleotides, the CDR3 is TGTGCCAGTAGGGTCCAGGACAGGGGGCACGAGCAGTACTTC.

The chain carries TRBV5-1 and TRBJ2-7; possibly TRBD1 for D (7 bases). This CDR3 is built from 14 residues. CDR1 is SGHRS and CDR2 is YFSETQ in the germline V gene. Trimming shortened V by 4 bases and J by 0 bases, and 11 bases separated the two germline ends. The CDR3 here is CASSRRDSSYEQYF. As DNA, the CDR3 is TGCGCCAGCAGCCGGCGGGACAGCTCCTACGAGCAGTACTTC.

The chain links TRBV9 to TRBJ2-7, with no clear D. V shed 3 bases and J shed 0 bases, with 10 bases lying between them. Germline V gene sequence: CDR1 SGDLS, CDR2 YYNGEE. The CDR3 loop spans 14 amino acids. In nucleotides, the CDR3 is TGTGCCAGCAGCGCTGAGCTATCCTCCTACGAGCAGTACTTC. Translated: CASSAELSSYEQYF.

The chain links TRBV15 to TRBJ1-1; 7 nucleotides match TRBD1. The ends lost 0 bases at V and 3 bases at J; junction bases unmatched: 16. Germline assignment: CDR1 LNHNV and CDR2 YYDKDF (reference sequence). The CDR3 is 19 residues long. This CDR3 is CATSRDFPRDRVGDTEAFF. CDR3 nucleotides: TGTGCCACCAGCAGAGATTTCCCCCGAGACAGGGTCGGGGACACTGAAGCTTTCTTT.

The genes are TRBV7-3 and TRBJ2-2, with 9 bases matching TRBD1. J gave up 6 bases and V 4 bases, and 3 bases lay outside the gene matches. The germline V gene has CDR1 SGHTA and CDR2 FQGTGA. The CDR3 spans 14 residues. CDR3 nucleotide sequence: TGTGCCAGCAGCTCGGGACAGGGTCCCGGGGAGCTGTTTTTT. It is translated as CASSSGQGPGELFF.

This clone was observed once. The CDR3 reads CATSRDVMGYGYTF. CDR3 coding DNA: TGTGCCACCAGCAGAGATGTAATGGGGTATGGCTACACCTTC. The chain combines TRBV15 with TRBJ1-2; D ambiguous. The length of the CDR3 is 14 residues. The germline V gene encodes CDR1 LNHNV and CDR2 YYDKDF (reference sequence). Between the trimmed V and J ends, which lost 0 bases and 5 bases, there was a span of 10 bases. Based on the CDR3 plus reference TRBV15 and TRBJ1-2, the full variable domain is DAMVIQNPRYQVTQFGKPVTLSCSQTLNHNVMYWYQQKSSQAPKLLFHYYDKDFNNEADTPDNFQSRRPNTSFCFLDIRSPGLGDTAMYLCATSRDVMGYGYTFGSGTRLTVV.

The chain employs TRBV27 and TRBJ2-7; 7 nucleotides match TRBD1. Germline-derived CDR1 and CDR2 are MNHEY and SMNVEV (reference sequence). The junction had 6 bases not matched to a gene; V was cut back by 4 bases and J by 6 bases. The CDR3 length is 13 residues. The CDR3 nucleotides read TGTGCCAGCAGTTATACAGGACAGGCCGAGCAGTACTTC. This encodes CASSYTGQAEQYF.

The chain recombines TRBV6-5 with TRBJ1-5; tentative D call: TRBD1 (6 bases). The CDR3 totals 16 residues. Trimming removed 4 bases from V and 1 base from J, with 14 bases in between. Looked up from germline, CDR1 is MNHEY and CDR2 is SVGAGI. In DNA, the CDR3 is TGTGCCAGCAGTTCTATGCAGGGGATAAGCAATCAGCCCCAGCATTTT. Translating gives CASSSMQGISNQPQHF.

The chain carries TRBV27 and TRBJ1-5, with 8 bases identical to TRBD1. The CDR3 consists of 14 residues. In germline, CDR1 is MNHEY, CDR2 SMNVEV (reference sequence). V gave up 7 bases and J gave up 2 bases; unmatched junction bases: 4. The CDR3 nucleotides are TGTGCCAGCAAGATGGGACAGGGCAATCAGCCCCAGCATTTT. It codes for CASKMGQGNQPQHF.

The chain combines TRBV10-2 with TRBJ2-7, with TRBD2 identical over 8 bases. CDR1 and CDR2 (germline): WSHSY, SAAADI. The CDR3 length is 14 residues. V lost 4 bases, J lost 3 bases, and 5 bases stayed unmatched. The CDR3 loop reads CASSVGTSSYEQYF. DNA of the CDR3: TGCGCCAGCAGTGTCGGGACTAGTAGCTACGAGCAGTACTTC.

The CDR3 is CASSEVGIGTGALSTDGYTF. The CDR3 DNA sequence: TGTGCCAGCAGTGAAGTTGGTATTGGGACAGGCGCCCTTTCAACTGATGGCTACACCTTC. V is TRBV6-1 and J is TRBJ1-2; 8 bases are a match to TRBD1. The CDR3 is made up of 20 amino acids. Germline V gives CDR1 MNHNS, CDR2 SASEGT. V lost 1 base to trimming and J lost 6 bases; unmatched junction nucleotides: 22.

The chain recombines TRBV28 with TRBJ2-3; unclear D gene. CDR1 and CDR2 (germline): MDHEN, SYDVKM. Trimming stripped 2 bases from V and 6 bases from J, with 15 bases between. This CDR3 region has 15 residues. CDR3 in amino acids: CASSLQASVRDTQYF. In DNA form, the CDR3 reads TGTGCCAGCAGTTTACAGGCTTCAGTCAGGGATACGCAGTATTTT.

The genes are TRBV13 and TRBJ2-1; D might be TRBD2 (5 bases). CDR1 and CDR2 (germline): PRHDT, FYEKMQ (reference sequence). V was pared by 2 bases and J by 7 bases, with 12 bases between. The CDR3 sequence is 14 residues long. CDR3 DNA sequence: TGTGCCAGCAGCTTACAGGACTCGGGAAATGAGCAGTTCTTC. Translation: CASSLQDSGNEQFF.

J is TRBJ2-5 and V is TRBV5-6; D is uncertain. The length of the CDR3 is 15 residues. CDR1 is SGHDT, CDR2 YYEEEE, per germline. V was pared by 2 bases and J by 2 bases, with 13 bases between. CDR3 sequence reads: CASSLWSDFQETQYF. CDR3 coding DNA: TGTGCCAGCAGCTTATGGAGCGACTTTCAAGAGACCCAGTACTTC. The whole variable domain, remainder taken from reference TRBV5-6 and TRBJ2-5, is DAGVTQSPTHLIKTRGQQVTLRCSPKSGHDTVSWYQQALGQGPQFIFQYYEEEERQRGNFPDRFSGHQFPNYSSELNVNALLLGDSALYLCASSLWSDFQETQYFGPGTRLLVL.

The J gene is TRBJ2-3, the V gene TRBV27; unclear D gene. This CDR3 comprises 14 residues. CDR1 is MNHEY, CDR2 SMNVEV, per germline (reference sequence). V gave up 0 bases and J gave up 2 bases, with 6 bases separating them. The DNA of the CDR3 is TGTGCCAGCAGTTTATCGTTCTTCACAGATACGCAGTATTTT. It specifies CASSLSFFTDTQYF.

The chain is built from TRBV19 and TRBJ2-2, with 10 positions matching TRBD2. V lost 0 bases, J lost 3 bases, and 4 bases stayed unmatched. This CDR3 is 17 amino acids long. Germline-derived CDR1 and CDR2 are LNHDA and SQIVND (reference sequence). The DNA of the CDR3 is TGTGCCAGTAGTATAGATCCGGGACTAGCGTACACCGGGGAGCTGTTTTTT. Translation gives CASSIDPGLAYTGELFF. Using reference TRBV19 and TRBJ2-2 for the parts outside the CDR3, the full variable domain is DGGITQSPKYLFRKEGQNVTLSCEQNLNHDAMYWYRQDPGQGLRLIYYSQIVNDFQKGDIAEGYSVSREKKESFPLTVTSAQKNPTAFYLCASSIDPGLAYTGELFFGEGSRLTVL.

V usage is TRBV28 and J usage is TRBJ1-4, with TRBD1 as a possible D gene (5 bases). Per the germline V gene, CDR1 is MDHEN and CDR2 is SYDVKM. V lost 1 base, J lost 12 bases, and 18 bases lay in between. This CDR3 has 15 amino acids. The CDR3 region is CASSLSGRNRVELFF. Written as DNA, the CDR3 is TGTGCCAGCAGTTTATCAGGGAGGAACAGAGTGGAACTGTTTTTT.

The chain links TRBV7-3 to TRBJ2-6, with D perhaps matching TRBD1 or TRBD2 (6 bases each). The CDR3 spans 17 residues. V was cut by 2 bases and J by 0 bases, with 11 bases left in between. CDR1 SGHTA and CDR2 FQGTGA come from the germline V gene. The CDR3 sequence: CASSLSGATSGANVLTF. The CDR3 region has the DNA TGTGCCAGCAGCTTATCGGGGGCAACCTCTGGGGCCAACGTCCTGACTTTC.

This chain joins TRBV7-8 and TRBJ2-1, with 12 bases that match TRBD2. Germline CDR1 and CDR2: SGHVS and FQNEAQ. This CDR3 region has 19 residues. The V and J ends lost 2 bases and 4 bases, in that order; junction bases with no gene match: 12. The CDR3 protein is CASSLNGATSGRGYNEQFF. DNA for the CDR3: TGTGCCAGCAGCTTAAATGGTGCGACTAGCGGGAGAGGATACAATGAGCAGTTCTTC.

This sequence joins TRBV25-1 and TRBJ2-3, with TRBD2 matching 12 bases. The ends lost 5 bases at V and 2 bases at J; junction bases unmatched: 8. This CDR3 is 17 amino acids long. Per the germline V gene, CDR1 is MGHDK and CDR2 is SYGVNS. CDR3 coding DNA: TGTGCCAGCAGTCCTCGTCTAGCGGGAGGGAACACAGATACGCAGTATTTT. Amino acid sequence: CASSPRLAGGNTDTQYF.

V and J are TRBV19 and TRBJ1-4; D is possibly TRBD1 (5 bases). The length of the CDR3 is 14 residues. The V gene lost 3 bases and the J gene lost 7 bases, with 12 bases spanning the gap. Germline V lookup: CDR1 LNHDA, CDR2 SQIVND (reference sequence). The CDR3 protein is CASSISGSGEKLFF. CDR3 DNA sequence: TGTGCCAGTAGTATTTCAGGGTCGGGTGAAAAACTGTTTTTT.

The chain employs TRBV18 and TRBJ1-2; D uncertain. The CDR3 extends over 11 amino acids. CDR1 is KGHSH and CDR2 is LQKENI in the germline V gene. The germline V and J ends were trimmed by 2 bases and 13 bases, with 11 bases remaining between them. The CDR3 sequence is CASSPKTAITF. The CDR3 DNA sequence: TGTGCCAGCTCACCAAAGACGGCAATCACCTTC.